The 27 T cell receptor beta chains in this list originate from one sample, sequenced in a study of OX40 agonist ivuxolimab in advanced cancers. This table comes from immunoSEQ multiplex PCR, and its TCRdb copy is limited to in-frame clones, with some not included. In the table there are tens of thousands of clones, about 88% of which are singletons. The sequencing here drew on CD4+ or CD8+ T cells sorted from blood, taken in a trial of the OX40 agonist ivuxolimab. The receptor set was obtained from an adult with an advanced solid tumor such as melanoma, head and neck, liver or kidney cancer.

The V and J genes are TRBV6-6 and TRBJ2-3, with 7 bases identical to TRBD1. The CDR3 has 16 amino acids. Germline CDR1 MNHNY, CDR2 SVGAGI (reference sequence). Trimming removed 6 bases from V and 0 bases from J; junction bases left unmatched: 9. The CDR3 region is CASRDHGTASTDTQYF. The DNA of the CDR3 is TGTGCCAGCAGAGACCACGGGACAGCCAGCACAGATACGCAGTATTTT.

The rearrangement uses TRBV27 and TRBJ2-2; 7 bases are a match to TRBD2. Germline V lookup: CDR1 MNHEY, CDR2 SMNVEV (reference sequence). The CDR3 has 16 residues. The junction had 13 bases not matched to a gene; V was cut back by 6 bases and J by 6 bases. The CDR3 region has the DNA TGTGCCAGCAGCTGGAGGTTGGGGAGGGCCCCCGGGGAGCTGTTTTTT. Its translation is CASSWRLGRAPGELFF.

Points on this clone: This sample includes further DNA sequences coding for the same CDR3. This sequence joins TRBV7-3 and TRBJ1-1, with D possibly being TRBD1 (5 bases). V dropped 2 bases and J dropped 1 base, with 5 bases sitting between them. The CDR3 consists of 13 residues. CDR1 SGHTA and CDR2 FQGTGA come from the germline V gene. CDR3 DNA: TGTGCCAGCAGCTTACAGGGGAACACTGAAGCTTTCTTT. Translation: CASSLQGNTEAFF. The full variable domain, rest sourced from reference TRBV7-3 and TRBJ1-1, is GAGVSQTPSNKVTEKGKYVELRCDPISGHTALYWYRQSLGQGPEFLIYFQGTGAADDSGLPNDRFFAVRPEGSVSTLKIQRTERGDSAVYLCASSLQGNTEAFFGQGTRLTVV.

J is TRBJ2-1 and V is TRBV10-3; TRBD2 might be the D (6 bases). The germline V and J ends were trimmed by 5 bases and 10 bases, with 12 bases remaining between them. The germline CDR1 and CDR2 sequences are ENHRY and SYGVKD. This CDR3 contains 12 residues. CDR3 in DNA: TGTGCCATCAGTCCTTTAGCGGACGAGCAGTTCTTC. Its protein product is CAISPLADEQFF.

The genes are TRBV9 and TRBJ2-3, with D perhaps TRBD1 or TRBD2 (6 bases each). V lost 4 bases to trimming and J lost 4 bases, with 16 bases between them. CDR3 length: 15 amino acids. Looked up from germline, CDR1 is SGDLS and CDR2 is YYNGEE. CDR3 in DNA: TGTGCCAGCAGCCCCACTGTGGGGGGCTCAGATACGCAGTATTTT. Its protein product is CASSPTVGGSDTQYF.

The chain has TRBV18 and TRBJ1-1; TRBD1 might be the D (5 bases). Trimming pared 4 bases from V and 1 base from J, leaving 10 bases between. Germline values: CDR1 KGHSH, CDR2 LQKENI. The CDR3 sequence is 14 residues long. The CDR3 spells CASSQRGGNTEAFF. The CDR3 DNA follows: TGTGCCAGCTCACAAAGGGGAGGGAACACTGAAGCTTTCTTT.

The rearrangement links TRBV4-1 to TRBJ2-7, with 9 bases identical to TRBD1. With V trimmed by 2 bases and J by 5 bases, 16 bases remained unmatched. This CDR3 is built from 18 residues. CDR1 is MGHRA, CDR2 YSYEKL, per germline. DNA of the CDR3: TGCGCCAGCAGCCAACCCCGAGGGGGGGACAGGGTCATCCACGAGCAGTACTTC. It encodes CASSQPRGGDRVIHEQYF.

This chain links TRBV6-5 with TRBJ2-2; D unresolved. The CDR3 extends over 15 amino acids. Germline V gene lookup returns CDR1 MNHEY and CDR2 SVGAGI. The V and J ends lost 7 bases and 1 base respectively, with 13 bases between them. The CDR3 sequence is CASKVGLLNTGELFF. CDR3 DNA sequence: TGTGCCAGCAAAGTTGGGCTTTTGAACACCGGGGAGCTGTTTTTT.

The V and J genes are TRBV5-1 and TRBJ2-1; D unresolved. The germline gives CDR1 SGHRS, CDR2 YFSETQ. This CDR3 has 10 residues. Trimming took off 2 bases at V and 12 bases at J, with 6 bases between the two ends. The CDR3 region has the DNA TGCGCCAGCAGCTTCCAACTGCAGTTCTTC. Encoded protein: CASSFQLQFF.

This clone is a singleton in its sample. The CDR3 nucleotides are TGTGCCACCAGCAGAGATCACGGGGCAACTAATGAAAAACTGTTTTTT. This encodes CATSRDHGATNEKLFF. The chain couples TRBV15 to TRBJ1-4; no reliable D call. Germline loops: CDR1 LNHNV, CDR2 YYDKDF (reference sequence). V was pared by 0 bases and J by 0 bases, with 8 bases between. This CDR3 has 16 amino acids.

The CDR3 DNA reads TGTGCCACCCCGAGCCAGCTCGTTTATGGCTACACCTTC. Its translation is CATPSQLVYGYTF. This chain joins TRBV6-5 and TRBJ1-2, with D unclear. Deletions cut 10 bases from V and 5 bases from J, with 17 bases between. CDR3 size: 13 residues. Per the germline V gene, CDR1 is MNHEY and CDR2 is SVGAGI.

The chain is built from TRBV19 and TRBJ1-4; D is unclear. This CDR3 has 12 residues. V lost 7 bases and J 8 bases, leaving 11 bases between the germline ends. Per germline, CDR1 LNHDA and CDR2 SQIVND (reference sequence). The CDR3 sequence is CASTSALEKLFF. The CDR3 DNA sequence: TGTGCCAGTACCTCCGCTCTAGAAAAACTGTTTTTT.

This clone has a handful of counts. V gene TRBV9 combines with J gene TRBJ2-2; 7 nucleotides match TRBD1. After removal of 2 bases from V and 6 bases from J, the junction contained 4 bases not matched to a gene. Germline V gives CDR1 SGDLS, CDR2 YYNGEE. This CDR3 contains 14 residues. Here the CDR3 reads CASSVHTGAGELFF. In DNA, the CDR3 is TGTGCCAGCAGCGTTCACACAGGGGCCGGGGAGCTGTTTTTT.

Regarding this clone: Other DNA sequences in this sample translate to the same CDR3. V gene TRBV11-3 combines with J gene TRBJ1-6, with 7 bases that match TRBD1. The length of the CDR3 is 18 residues. Germline lookup yields CDR1 SGHNT and CDR2 YENEEA. The V segment lost 0 bases and the J segment 0 bases; nucleotides outside the gene matches: 5. This CDR3 reads CASSLDQGGSSYNSPLHF. The DNA for the CDR3 is TGTGCCAGCAGCTTAGACCAGGGGGGCAGCTCCTATAATTCACCCCTCCACTTT.

V gene TRBV27 combines with J gene TRBJ2-7; 7 bases are shared with TRBD1. The CDR3 runs to 16 residues. Germline CDR1 MNHEY, CDR2 SMNVEV (reference sequence). Trimming at V came to 6 bases and at J to 1 base, leaving 12 bases not matched to a gene. This chain's CDR3 is CASSRDRVSFSYEQYF. The CDR3 DNA follows: TGTGCCAGCAGCCGAGACAGGGTCTCTTTTTCCTACGAGCAGTACTTC.

This clone was observed a few times. The chain carries TRBV19 and TRBJ1-6; D remains unclear. CDR1 and CDR2 from the germline V gene are LNHDA and SQIVND (reference sequence). The V gene lost 5 bases and the J gene lost 6 bases, with 17 bases spanning the gap. CDR3 length: 16 amino acids. CDR3 coding DNA: TGTGCCAGTAGTTTTCGTGGCAGGAACCCTAATTCACCCCTCCACTTT. Amino acid sequence: CASSFRGRNPNSPLHF.

Judged by abundance, this clone is medium-sized. V and J are TRBV7-6 and TRBJ2-7; 8 bases are a match to TRBD1. Looked up from germline, CDR1 is SGHVS and CDR2 is FNYEAQ. V shed 3 bases and J 6 bases; nucleotides not matched to a gene: 1. This CDR3 is built from 12 residues. CDR3 DNA: TGTGCCAGCAGCTTGGGGACAGGCGAGCAGTACTTC. Protein: CASSLGTGEQYF.

The rearrangement joins TRBV6-6 to TRBJ1-3; D unclear. The V end was cut by 3 bases, the J end by 2 bases, with 8 bases between. The length of the CDR3 is 14 residues. Germline values: CDR1 MNHNY, CDR2 SVGAGI (reference sequence). CDR3 residues: CASSYVEPGNTIYF. Written as DNA, the CDR3 is TGTGCCAGCAGTTATGTAGAACCTGGAAACACCATATATTTT.

The chain is built from TRBV11-2 and TRBJ1-1; 7 nucleotides line up with TRBD1. The CDR3 is 14 residues long. V shed 2 bases and J 6 bases; nucleotides not matched to a gene: 6. CDR1 and CDR2 from the germline V gene are SGHAT and FQNNGV. CDR3 sequence: CASSLFRGDPEAFF. CDR3 sequence (DNA): TGTGCCAGCAGCTTATTCAGGGGGGATCCTGAAGCTTTCTTT.

The chain is built from TRBV5-1 and TRBJ2-5, with D unresolved. V gave up 1 base and J gave up 2 bases, with 12 bases separating them. Germline lookup yields CDR1 SGHRS and CDR2 YFSETQ. CDR3 size: 15 residues. The CDR3 region has the DNA TGCGCCAGCAGCTTGTTTGCGGCGGAACAAGAGACCCAGTACTTC. As protein: CASSLFAAEQETQYF.

The rearrangement joins TRBV27 to TRBJ2-1, with a weak D call TRBD2 (6 bases). V dropped 5 bases and J dropped 8 bases, with 19 bases sitting between them. CDR3 size: 15 residues. Germline V gene sequence: CDR1 MNHEY, CDR2 SMNVEV (reference sequence). The CDR3 loop reads CASSRRRGVWDEQFF. The CDR3 bases are TGTGCCAGCAGTCGTAGGCGCGGGGTGTGGGATGAGCAGTTCTTC.

The chain uses TRBV19 and TRBJ1-2; TRBD1 aligns across 9 bases. The CDR3 length is 15 residues. In germline, CDR1 is LNHDA, CDR2 SQIVND (reference sequence). Trimming at V came to 0 bases and at J to 7 bases, leaving 6 bases not matched to a gene. CDR3 nucleotide sequence: TGTGCCAGTAGTATAGAGGGACAGGGAACGGGTGGCTACACCTTC. Translation gives CASSIEGQGTGGYTF.

The V and J genes are TRBV6-1 and TRBJ1-4; D call uncertain. Germline CDR1 reads MNHNS; CDR2 reads SASEGT. The CDR3 contains 15 residues. The V and J ends lost 4 bases and 1 base respectively, with 10 bases between them. The CDR3 sequence is CASSAISGTNEKLFF. For the CDR3, the DNA is TGTGCCAGCAGTGCTATCAGCGGAACTAATGAAAAACTGTTTTTT.

In this sample, this clone turned up once. The CDR3 DNA sequence: TGCAGCGTTGCCGATCCTAACTATGGCTACACCTTC. Translating it yields CSVADPNYGYTF. The chain joins TRBV29-1 to TRBJ1-2; D gene unclear. Per the germline V gene, CDR1 is SQVTM and CDR2 is ANQGSEA. The CDR3 totals 12 residues. With 4 bases removed from V and 0 bases from J, the gap between germline ends came to 6 bases.

The V call is TRBV7-8, the J call TRBJ2-7, with 11 bases lining up with TRBD1. The V gene end was trimmed by 5 bases and the J gene end by 6 bases; junction bases not matched to a gene: 9. Germline V lookup: CDR1 SGHVS, CDR2 FQNEAQ. This CDR3 is built from 15 residues. Here the CDR3 reads CASSHWTGGDGEQYF. In DNA form, the CDR3 reads TGTGCCAGCAGCCATTGGACAGGGGGCGATGGCGAGCAGTACTTC.

This sequence joins TRBV7-9 and TRBJ1-1; the D is unclear. The CDR3 runs to 17 residues. V was cut by 1 base and J by 5 bases, with 20 bases left in between. The V gene's germline CDR1 is SEHNR and CDR2 FQNEAQ (reference sequence). The CDR3 loop reads CASSLGAPTALRTEAFF. The CDR3 bases are TGTGCCAGCAGCTTAGGAGCCCCCACGGCCCTAAGAACTGAAGCTTTCTTT.

V usage is TRBV7-9 and J usage is TRBJ1-1, with a tentative D call TRBD1 (6 bases). The CDR3 has 16 amino acids. V was cut by 5 bases and J by 4 bases, with 20 bases left in between. Germline CDR1 SEHNR, CDR2 FQNEAQ (reference sequence). This CDR3 is CASSPGRGNGGTEAFF. The CDR3 DNA reads as TGTGCCAGCAGCCCTGGGAGGGGGAACGGGGGCACTGAAGCTTTCTTT.